The 25 T cell receptor beta chains below were found in one sample sequenced in a study of Ad26.COV2.S vaccination and SARS-CoV-2 variants. The method was immunoSEQ multiplex PCR; TCRdb's version includes in-frame clones alone and lacks a portion of them. This sample has roughly 380,000 clones; about 92% occur once, and the top ten carry about 3.8%. The specimen was peripheral blood, collected after recovery from COVID-19. These receptors were collected from a human donor who had recovered from COVID-19.

The CDR3 region has the DNA TGCGCCAGCAGCCAAGCTCAAGGGGGTACTGGGGCCAACGTCCTGACTTTC. Protein: CASSQAQGGTGANVLTF. This sequence joins TRBV4-3 and TRBJ2-6; weak D call: TRBD1 (6 bases). The CDR3 spans 17 residues. Trimming shortened V by 1 base and J by 2 bases, and 12 bases separated the two germline ends. Germline values: CDR1 LGHNA, CDR2 YSLEER.

This rearrangement joins TRBV27 to TRBJ2-7, with 7 bases fitting TRBD1. Looked up from germline, CDR1 is MNHEY and CDR2 is SMNVEV (reference sequence). This CDR3 contains 15 residues. J gave up 2 bases and V 3 bases, and 7 bases lay outside the gene matches. The DNA of the CDR3 is TGTGCCAGCAGTTTGGGTCGGGACAGTCCCTACGAGCAGTACTTC. This translates into CASSLGRDSPYEQYF.

This chain uses TRBV7-8 with TRBJ1-2, with TRBD1 identical over 7 bases. The CDR3 is 12 residues long. V gave up 5 bases and J gave up 6 bases; unmatched junction bases: 3. CDR1 and CDR2 from the germline V gene are SGHVS and FQNEAQ. The CDR3, as DNA: TGTGCCAGCAGCCTGACAGGGAATGGCTACACCTTC. Translating gives CASSLTGNGYTF.

The chain uses TRBV7-9 and TRBJ1-5; 7 nucleotides align to TRBD1. Looked up from germline, CDR1 is SEHNR and CDR2 is FQNEAQ (reference sequence). V was clipped by 4 bases and J by 4 bases; unmatched bases: 1. The CDR3 contains 13 residues. This chain's CDR3 is CASSWGQNQPQHF. The CDR3 coding sequence is TGTGCCAGCAGCTGGGGACAGAATCAGCCCCAGCATTTT. Based on the CDR3 plus reference TRBV7-9 and TRBJ1-5, the full variable domain is DTGVSQNPRHKITKRGQNVTFRCDPISEHNRLYWYRQTLGQGPEFLTYFQNEAQLEKSRLLSDRFSAERPKGSFSTLEIQRTEQGDSAMYLCASSWGQNQPQHFGDGTRLSIL.

This chain uses TRBV3-1 (or the pseudogene TRBV3-2) with TRBJ2-4; 7 nucleotides agree with TRBD1. With 5 bases clipped from V and 15 bases from J, the junction kept 4 bases outside the gene matches. The V gene's germline CDR1 is LGHDT and CDR2 YNNKEL (reference sequence). The CDR3 is made up of 10 amino acids. As DNA, the CDR3 is TGTGCCAGCAGCTCAGGGGGTCCGTACTTC. Residues: CASSSGGPYF.

The chain has TRBV27 and TRBJ1-2; TRBD1 matches 7 bases. The CDR3 extends over 14 amino acids. V was pared by 0 bases and J by 4 bases, with 2 bases of the junction left unmatched. CDR1 and CDR2 (germline): MNHEY, SMNVEV (reference sequence). CDR3: CASSLSGQLYGYTF. CDR3 nucleotide sequence: TGTGCCAGCAGTTTATCGGGACAGCTCTATGGCTACACCTTC.

The chain employs TRBV3-1 (or the pseudogene TRBV3-2) and TRBJ2-7; possibly TRBD2 for D (5 bases). With 1 base removed from V and 3 bases from J, the gap between germline ends came to 13 bases. In germline, CDR1 is LGHDT, CDR2 YNNKEL (reference sequence). CDR3 length: 15 residues. CDR3 sequence: CASSQGPGFYYEQYF. The CDR3 nucleotides read TGTGCCAGCAGCCAAGGACCGGGGTTCTACTACGAGCAGTACTTC.

The chain uses TRBV3-1 (or the pseudogene TRBV3-2) and TRBJ1-2; D is unresolved. CDR3 length: 13 amino acids. In germline, CDR1 is LGHDT, CDR2 YNNKEL (reference sequence). With 0 bases removed from V and 5 bases from J, the gap between germline ends came to 7 bases. In DNA form, the CDR3 reads TGTGCCAGCAGCCAAGAGCGCGGATATGGCTACACCTTC. The encoded protein is CASSQERGYGYTF.

The chain employs TRBV7-2 and TRBJ2-3; 10 nucleotides agree with TRBD2. Germline V gene lookup returns CDR1 SGHTA and CDR2 FQGNSA. V was clipped by 6 bases and J by 1 base; unmatched bases: 7. The CDR3 totals 16 residues. The CDR3 reads CASRPPGLAGTDTQYF. CDR3 coding DNA: TGTGCCAGCAGACCCCCCGGACTAGCGGGCACAGATACGCAGTATTTT.

The gene calls are TRBV29-1 and TRBJ2-1; 11 nucleotides align to TRBD2. The germline V gene has CDR1 SQVTM and CDR2 ANQGSEA. The V and J ends lost 0 bases and 10 bases, in that order; junction bases with no gene match: 5. This CDR3 has 14 residues. CDR3 region: CSVEDRLAGREQFF. CDR3 DNA sequence: TGCAGCGTTGAAGATCGACTAGCGGGGCGGGAGCAGTTCTTC.

The chain links TRBV6-6 to TRBJ1-3, with a possible D match to TRBD1 (5 bases). The V end was cut by 7 bases, the J end by 0 bases, with 10 bases between. CDR3 length equals 14 residues. Germline V CDR1 and CDR2: MNHNY, SVGAGI (reference sequence). The CDR3 region is CASTRGVSGNTIYF. DNA of the CDR3: TGTGCCAGCACCCGGGGGGTCTCTGGAAACACCATATATTTT.

The chain couples TRBV7-2 to TRBJ2-7, with 11 bases fitting TRBD1. The V gene's germline CDR1 is SGHTA and CDR2 FQGNSA. There are 14 residues in the CDR3. J was trimmed by 4 bases and V by 3 bases; bases with no gene match: 2. DNA of the CDR3: TGTGCCAGCAGCTTCCGGGACAGGGGGTACGAGCAGTACTTC. Its translation is CASSFRDRGYEQYF. The variable domain in full, completed from reference TRBV7-2 and TRBJ2-7, reads GAGVSQSPSNKVTEKGKDVELRCDPISGHTALYWYRQSLGQGLEFLIYFQGNSAPDKSGLPSDRFSAERTGGSVSTLTIQRTQQEDSAVYLCASSFRDRGYEQYFGPGTRLTVT.

The rearrangement links TRBV19 to TRBJ1-5; perhaps TRBD1 as D (5 bases). From germline, CDR1 is LNHDA and CDR2 SQIVND (reference sequence). This CDR3 spans 16 amino acids. The V end lost 7 bases, the J end lost 1 base, and 17 bases lay between the germline ends. Here the CDR3 reads CASTQWGGTSNQPQHF. The CDR3 DNA follows: TGTGCCAGTACCCAATGGGGGGGGACGAGCAATCAGCCCCAGCATTTT.

V and J are TRBV12-5 and TRBJ2-7; D remains ambiguous. The V end was cut by 6 bases, the J end by 0 bases, with 3 bases between. In germline, CDR1 is LGHNT, CDR2 FRNRAP. CDR3 length: 11 residues. In DNA, the CDR3 is TGTGCTAGTGGGACCTCCTACGAGCAGTACTTC. Its protein is CASGTSYEQYF.

On this clone itself: The same CDR3 also results from other DNA sequences found in this sample. The rearrangement joins TRBV27 to TRBJ2-3; TRBD2 matches at 10 bases. CDR3 length equals 15 residues. From germline, CDR1 is MNHEY and CDR2 SMNVEV (reference sequence). The V gene end was trimmed by 3 bases and the J gene end by 1 base; junction bases not matched to a gene: 1. The CDR3 nucleotides read TGTGCCAGCAGTTTTCTAGCGGGGGGCACAGATACGCAGTATTTT. This translates into CASSFLAGGTDTQYF.

The chain employs TRBV6-5 and TRBJ1-1; 7 positions agree with TRBD1. The CDR3 has 13 residues. Trimming cost V 2 bases and J 5 bases; bases outside gene matches: 2. Germline CDR1 reads MNHEY; CDR2 reads SVGAGI. The CDR3 bases are TGTGCCAGCAGTTACGGGGGACAGACTGAAGCTTTCTTT. As protein: CASSYGGQTEAFF.

This clone has a handful of counts. V usage is TRBV2 and J usage is TRBJ2-7, with TRBD2 matching over 9 bases. Germline V gene sequence: CDR1 SNHLY, CDR2 FYNNEI. The V gene end was trimmed by 8 bases and the J gene end by 2 bases; junction bases not matched to a gene: 10. The CDR3 is made up of 15 amino acids. The chain's CDR3 is CASRISGGYPYEQYF. For the CDR3, the DNA is TGTGCCAGCCGGATTAGCGGGGGCTACCCCTACGAGCAGTACTTC.

The chain links TRBV18 to TRBJ2-1; TRBD2 is a possible D gene (6 bases). Deletions cut 8 bases from V and 0 bases from J, with 14 bases between. The CDR3 contains 15 residues. CDR1 is KGHSH and CDR2 is LQKENI in the germline V gene. The CDR3 DNA follows: TGTGCCAGCCGGGCTTACGGGAGCTCCTACAATGAGCAGTTCTTC. Residues: CASRAYGSSYNEQFF.

The chain employs TRBV6-2 or TRBV6-3 and TRBJ1-1, with TRBD1 matching 8 bases. Per the germline V gene, CDR1 is MNHEY and CDR2 is SVGEGT. The CDR3 consists of 15 residues. Trimming cost V 5 bases and J 7 bases; bases outside gene matches: 12. Here the CDR3 reads CASSDFGQGGGEAFF. The CDR3 DNA reads TGTGCCAGCAGTGACTTTGGACAGGGCGGAGGTGAAGCTTTCTTT.

The J gene is TRBJ1-3, the V gene TRBV2; D is unclear. The length of the CDR3 is 16 residues. Germline assignment: CDR1 SNHLY and CDR2 FYNNEI. The V gene lost 7 bases and the J gene lost 0 bases, with 16 bases spanning the gap. This CDR3 is CASTLGRGFSGNTIYF. In DNA, the CDR3 is TGTGCCAGCACCTTAGGCAGAGGATTCTCTGGAAACACCATATATTTT.

This clone was found once. The chain is built from TRBV6-5 and TRBJ2-7; D might be TRBD1 (6 bases). V was clipped by 7 bases and J by 1 base, with 11 bases between them. From germline, CDR1 is MNHEY and CDR2 SVGAGI. CDR3 size: 13 residues. The CDR3 region is CASTWGQSYEQYF. CDR3 nucleotides: TGTGCCAGCACCTGGGGGCAGTCCTACGAGCAGTACTTC.

The V gene is TRBV7-9, the J gene TRBJ2-5; possibly TRBD1 for D (5 bases). This CDR3 spans 15 amino acids. Germline lookup yields CDR1 SEHNR and CDR2 FQNEAQ (reference sequence). The V gene lost 0 bases and the J gene lost 0 bases, with 8 bases spanning the gap. The CDR3 sequence is CASSLAGPYQETQYF. In DNA, the CDR3 is TGTGCCAGCAGCTTAGCGGGGCCGTACCAAGAGACCCAGTACTTC.

The V call is TRBV21-1, the J call TRBJ2-3; the table's D gene call, TRBD2, was not cross checked with the DNA. TRBV21-1 is flagged as a pseudogene. The CDR3 extends over 18 amino acids. The CDR3 reads CASTKGSSGGCSTDTQYF. CDR3 sequence (DNA): TGTGCCAGCACCAAAGGGTCTAGCGGGGGGTGTAGCACAGATACGCAGTATTTT.

This rearrangement joins TRBV6-5 to TRBJ1-6; D gene ambiguous. CDR1 is MNHEY and CDR2 is SVGAGI in the germline V gene. This CDR3 has 14 residues. Trimming took 4 bases from V and 8 from J, leaving 12 bases between them. In nucleotides, the CDR3 is TGTGCCAGCAGTTTGTCATACGGGGATTCACCCCTCCACTTT. Protein product: CASSLSYGDSPLHF.

The chain joins TRBV6-2 or TRBV6-3 to TRBJ2-5; weak D call: TRBD1 (6 bases). Trimming took 2 bases from V and 5 from J, leaving 15 bases between them. This CDR3 is 15 amino acids long. Looked up from germline, CDR1 is MNHEY and CDR2 is SVGEGT. The CDR3 spells CASSYPSQGWETQYF. Written as DNA, the CDR3 is TGTGCCAGCAGTTACCCCTCACAGGGATGGGAGACCCAGTACTTC.